Described below is a single TCR beta chain sequence and its context. Germline values: CDR1 MDHEN, CDR2 SYDVKM. The trim removed 7 bases at V and 6 bases at J, leaving 10 bases unmatched. The CDR3 is made up of 14 amino acids. The data were obtained in a study of blood T cell repertoires in COVID-19. Study-level information: The United States, Italy and Spain supplied acute and convalescent COVID-19 samples. The cDNA or gDNA used as material had been derived from T cells, B-cell-depleted T cells, or PBMCs.

In the authors' methods: Reference gene primer amplification gave nucleated cell count estimates. The method was immunoSEQ multiplex PCR; TCRdb's version includes in-frame clones alone and lacks a portion of them. D and trimming come from the DNA, and the V and J calls and clone size come from that table. Among about 170,000 clones listed, over 65% were seen once. The V call is TRBV28, the J call TRBJ1-2, with 8 bases fitting TRBD1. The sequence came from a man aged 55 to 70 with acute or convalescent COVID-19. The material sequenced was peripheral blood. The CDR3 region has the DNA TGTGCCAGCAAAGTGTCGGACAGGGTCGATGGCTACACCTTC. This gives the protein CASKVSDRVDGYTF.